This T cell receptor (beta chain) came from a study of blood T cell repertoires in COVID-19. From germline, CDR1 is GTSNPN and CDR2 SVGIG (reference sequence). Trimming took off 0 bases at V and 6 bases at J, with 9 bases between the two ends. The CDR3 spans 13 residues. Original handling: Reference gene primer amplification gave estimated nucleated cell counts. Only in-frame clones appear in the TCRdb table, and some are missing; sequencing was by immunoSEQ multiplex PCR. V and J calls and clone size are those listed in that table; D and trimming were worked out from the DNA. The data contain roughly 60,000 clones, roughly 87% of them singletons.

The clonotype originates from a man between 40 and 49 years old with COVID-19, enrolled during active disease. The sequenced sample was peripheral blood. The chain combines TRBV30 with TRBJ2-1; a possible D gene is TRBD2 (6 bases). CDR3 in DNA: TGTGCCTGGAGTGTCGGGGGTTCCAATGAGCAGTTCTTC. It encodes CAWSVGGSNEQFF.